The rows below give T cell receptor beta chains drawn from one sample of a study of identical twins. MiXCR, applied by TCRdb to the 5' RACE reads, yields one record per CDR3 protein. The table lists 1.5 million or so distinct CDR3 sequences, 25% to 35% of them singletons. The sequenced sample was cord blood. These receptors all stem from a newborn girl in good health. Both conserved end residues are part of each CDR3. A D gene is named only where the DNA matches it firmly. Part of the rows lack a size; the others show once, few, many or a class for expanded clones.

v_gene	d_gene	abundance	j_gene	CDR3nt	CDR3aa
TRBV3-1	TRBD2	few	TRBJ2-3	TGTGCCAGCAGCCAAGATCGGGCTAGCGGGGATACGCAGTATTTT	CASSQDRASGDTQYF
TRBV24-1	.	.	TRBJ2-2	TGTGCCACCCGAGGACTCAGAACCGGGGAGCTGTTTTTT	CATRGLRTGELFF
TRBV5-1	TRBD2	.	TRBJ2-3	TGCGCCAGCAGCTTGCCGATGGGACTAGAAGGAGATACGCAGTATTTT	CASSLPMGLEGDTQYF
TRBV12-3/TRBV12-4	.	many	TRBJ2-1	TGTGCCAGCAGTTTAGCCCGTACTCCCGGCTCCAATGAGCAGTTCTTC	CASSLARTPGSNEQFF
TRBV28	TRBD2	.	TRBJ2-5	TGTGCCAGCAGTTCCTCTAGCGGGAGGGGGGAGACCCAGTACTTC	CASSSSSGRGETQYF
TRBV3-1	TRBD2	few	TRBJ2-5	TGTGCCAGCAGCCAAGGGACTAGCCCTAATGAGCAGTACTTC	CASSQGTSPNEQYF
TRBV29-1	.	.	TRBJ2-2	TGCAGCGTTGCACCAGGGAGTTTGGGCACCGGGGAGCTGTTTTTT	CSVAPGSLGTGELFF
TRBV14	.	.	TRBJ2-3	TGTGCCAGCAGCCTCCGAAGGTCGGGGGCTGCAGATACGCAGTATTTT	CASSLRRSGAADTQYF
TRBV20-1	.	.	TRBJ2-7	TGCAGTGCCTACGGGGGAGACGCCTACGAGCAGTACTTC	CSAYGGDAYEQYF
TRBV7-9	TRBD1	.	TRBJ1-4	TGTGCCAGCGGCCTACAGGGGGCAACTAATGAAAAACTGTTTTTT	CASGLQGATNEKLFF
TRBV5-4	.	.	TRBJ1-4	TGTGCCAGCATCTTGGTATCCGGGAAACTGTTTTTT	CASILVSGKLFF
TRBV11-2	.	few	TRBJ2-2	TGTGCCAGCAGGGATACAGGGAACACCGGGGAGCTGTTTTTT	CASRDTGNTGELFF
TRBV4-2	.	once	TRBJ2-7	TGTGCCAGCAGCCAAGATGCCTTCTTGTACGAGCGGTACTTC	CASSQDAFLYERYF
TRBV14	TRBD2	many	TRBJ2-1	TGTGCCAGCAGCCAACCCCCAGCCGGGACTAGTGTCTACAATGAGCAGTTCTTC	CASSQPPAGTSVYNEQFF
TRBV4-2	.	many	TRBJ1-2	TGTGCCAGCAGCCAAGCTCTGGACTATGGCTACACCTTC	CASSQALDYGYTF
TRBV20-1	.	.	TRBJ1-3	TGCAGTGCTAGAGTTGGGGGGGCCTTTTCTGGAAACACCATATATTTT	CSARVGGAFSGNTIYF
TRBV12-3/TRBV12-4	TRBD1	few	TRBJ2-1	TGTGCCAGCAGTATCCGACAGGGGATCTCCGAAAATGAGCAGTTCTTC	CASSIRQGISENEQFF
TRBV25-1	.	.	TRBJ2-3	TGTGCCAGCAGTGATGGAGAGGGGCCGAGCACAGATACGCAGTATTTT	CASSDGEGPSTDTQYF
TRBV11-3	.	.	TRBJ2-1	TGTGCCAGCAGCTTATTCGTAGCTTCCTACAATGAGCAGTTCTTC	CASSLFVASYNEQFF
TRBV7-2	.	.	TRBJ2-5	TGTGCCAGCAGCTTAGGGGACCGGCGTGGGGCCCAGTACTTC	CASSLGDRRGAQYF
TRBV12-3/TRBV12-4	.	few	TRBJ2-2	TGTGCCAGCAAGGAGGGCACCGGGGAGCTGTTTTTT	CASKEGTGELFF
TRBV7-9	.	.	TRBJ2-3	TGTGTCCTAAAGCCAGGGAACACAGATACGCAGTATTTT	CVLKPGNTDTQYF
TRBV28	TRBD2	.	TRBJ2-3	TGTGCCAGCAGTTTTGGTCCTCGACTAAGCGTTAGCGGGGCCACAGATACGCAGTATTTT	CASSFGPRLSVSGATDTQYF
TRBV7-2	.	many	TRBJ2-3	TGTGCCAGCAGCTTAGTGTCTTTTTCCACAGATACGCAGTATTTT	CASSLVSFSTDTQYF